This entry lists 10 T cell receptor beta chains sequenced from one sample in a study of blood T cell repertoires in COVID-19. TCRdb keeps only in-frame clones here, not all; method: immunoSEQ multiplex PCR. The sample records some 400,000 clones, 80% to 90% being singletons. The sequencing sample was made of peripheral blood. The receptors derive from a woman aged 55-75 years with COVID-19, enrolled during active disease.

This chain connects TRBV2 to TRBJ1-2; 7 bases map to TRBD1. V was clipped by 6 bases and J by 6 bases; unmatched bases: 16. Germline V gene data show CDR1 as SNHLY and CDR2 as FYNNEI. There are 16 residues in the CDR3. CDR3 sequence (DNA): TGTGCCAGCAGCGGACCCCTACAGGGGACCTCGAATGGCTACACCTTC. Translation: CASSGPLQGTSNGYTF. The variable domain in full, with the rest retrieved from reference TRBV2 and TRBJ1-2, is EPEVTQTPSHQVTQMGQEVILRCVPISNHLYFYWYRQILGQKVEFLVSFYNNEISEKSEIFDDQFSVERPDGSNFTLKIRSTKLEDSAMYFCASSGPLQGTSNGYTFGSGTRLTVV.

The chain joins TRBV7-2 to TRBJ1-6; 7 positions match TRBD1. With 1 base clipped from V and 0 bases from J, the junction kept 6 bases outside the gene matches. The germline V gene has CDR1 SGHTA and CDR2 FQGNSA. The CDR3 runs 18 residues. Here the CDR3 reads CASSLEWGQISYNSPLHF. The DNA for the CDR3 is TGTGCCAGCAGCTTAGAATGGGGACAGATCTCCTATAATTCACCCCTCCACTTT.

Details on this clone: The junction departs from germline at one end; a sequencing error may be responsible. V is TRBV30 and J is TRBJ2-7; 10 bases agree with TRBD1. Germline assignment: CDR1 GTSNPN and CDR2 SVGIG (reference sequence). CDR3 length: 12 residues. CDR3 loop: CAWSGEIGTGAF. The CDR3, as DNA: TGTGCCTGGAGTGGGGAAATTGGGACAGGGGCCTTC.

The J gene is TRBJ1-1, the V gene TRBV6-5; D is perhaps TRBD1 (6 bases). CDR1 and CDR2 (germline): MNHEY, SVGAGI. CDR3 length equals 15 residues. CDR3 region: CAVPNREPLNTEAFF. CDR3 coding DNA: TGTGCGGTTCCGAACAGGGAACCCTTGAACACTGAAGCTTTCTTT.

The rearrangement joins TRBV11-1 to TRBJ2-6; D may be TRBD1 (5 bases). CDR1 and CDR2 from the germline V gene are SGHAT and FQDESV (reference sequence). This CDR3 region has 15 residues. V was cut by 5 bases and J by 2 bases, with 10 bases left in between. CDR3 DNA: TGTGCCAGCAGCGTAGGGGCAACTGGGGCCAACGTCCTGACTTTC. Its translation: CASSVGATGANVLTF. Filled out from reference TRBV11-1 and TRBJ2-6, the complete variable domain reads EAEVAQSPRYKITEKSQAVAFWCDPISGHATLYWYRQILGQGPELLVQFQDESVVDDSQLPKDRFSAERLKGVDSTLKIQPAELGDSAMYLCASSVGATGANVLTFGAGSRLTVL.

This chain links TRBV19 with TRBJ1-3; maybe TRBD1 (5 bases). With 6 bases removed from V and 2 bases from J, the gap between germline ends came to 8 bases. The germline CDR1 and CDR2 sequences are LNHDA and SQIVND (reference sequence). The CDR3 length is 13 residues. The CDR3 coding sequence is TGTGCCAGTAGCACAGGAACTGGAAACACCATATATTTT. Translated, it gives CASSTGTGNTIYF.

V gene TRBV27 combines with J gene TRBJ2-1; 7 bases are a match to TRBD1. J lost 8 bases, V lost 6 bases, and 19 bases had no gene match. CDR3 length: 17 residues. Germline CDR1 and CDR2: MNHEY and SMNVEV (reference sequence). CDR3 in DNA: TGTGCCAGCAGGTCCGAGCTAGGGGGCCCGTTTTTGGATGAGCAGTTCTTC. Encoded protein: CASRSELGGPFLDEQFF.

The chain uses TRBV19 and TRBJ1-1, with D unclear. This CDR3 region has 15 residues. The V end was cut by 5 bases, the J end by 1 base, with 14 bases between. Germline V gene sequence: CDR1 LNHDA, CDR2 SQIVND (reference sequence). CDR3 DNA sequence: TGTGCCAGTAGTGTGGAGCGGGGAGCGAACACTGAAGCTTTCTTT. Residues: CASSVERGANTEAFF.

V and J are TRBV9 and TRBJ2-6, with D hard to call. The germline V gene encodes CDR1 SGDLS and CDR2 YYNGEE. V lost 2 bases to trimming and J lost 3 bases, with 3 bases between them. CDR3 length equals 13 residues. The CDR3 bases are TGTGCCAGCAGCGTCGGTGGGGCCAACGTCCTGACTTTC. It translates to CASSVGGANVLTF.

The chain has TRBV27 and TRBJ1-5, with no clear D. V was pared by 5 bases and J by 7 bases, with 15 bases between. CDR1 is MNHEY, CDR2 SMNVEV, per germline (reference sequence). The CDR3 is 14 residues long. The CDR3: CASSPDTVEQPQHF. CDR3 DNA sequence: TGTGCCAGCAGTCCCGACACCGTAGAGCAGCCCCAGCATTTT.